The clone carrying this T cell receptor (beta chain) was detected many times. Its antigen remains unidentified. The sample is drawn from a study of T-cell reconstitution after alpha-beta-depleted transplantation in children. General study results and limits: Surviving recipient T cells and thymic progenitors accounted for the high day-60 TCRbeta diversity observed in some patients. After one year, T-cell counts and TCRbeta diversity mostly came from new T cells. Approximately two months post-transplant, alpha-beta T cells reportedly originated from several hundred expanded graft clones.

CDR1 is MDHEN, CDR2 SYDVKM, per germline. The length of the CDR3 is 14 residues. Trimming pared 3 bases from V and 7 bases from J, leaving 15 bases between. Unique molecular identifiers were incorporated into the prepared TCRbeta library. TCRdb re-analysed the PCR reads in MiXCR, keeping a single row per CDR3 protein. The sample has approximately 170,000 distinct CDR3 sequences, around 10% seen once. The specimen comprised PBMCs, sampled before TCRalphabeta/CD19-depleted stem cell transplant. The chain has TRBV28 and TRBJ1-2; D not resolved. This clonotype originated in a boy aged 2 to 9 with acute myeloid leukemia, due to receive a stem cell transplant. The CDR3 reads CASSLSGWKGGYTF. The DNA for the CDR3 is TGTGCCAGCAGTTTGAGCGGGTGGAAGGGTGGCTACACCTTC.